Below, 21 T cell receptor beta chains from the same sample are listed, as sequenced in a study of blood T cell repertoires in COVID-19. TCRdb keeps only in-frame clones here, not all; method: immunoSEQ multiplex PCR. This table has 20,000 to 25,000 clones, around three quarters appearing once. What was sequenced was peripheral blood. The receptors originated from a man aged 55 to 69 with active COVID-19.

This clone was counted between two and nine times. The chain has TRBV4-3 and TRBJ1-1, with 8 bases matching TRBD1. V shed 1 base, J shed 6 bases, and the junction held 13 bases outside the gene matches. The CDR3 sequence is 17 residues long. In germline, CDR1 is LGHNA, CDR2 YSLEER. CDR3 region: CASSQAPGGEGSAEAFF. The DNA for the CDR3 is TGCGCCAGCAGCCAAGCCCCAGGGGGCGAAGGGTCCGCTGAAGCTTTCTTT.

This chain joins TRBV9 and TRBJ2-5; a possible D gene is TRBD1 (5 bases). Looked up from germline, CDR1 is SGDLS and CDR2 is YYNGEE. V gave up 2 bases and J gave up 5 bases, with 13 bases separating them. The CDR3 runs to 14 residues. In DNA, the CDR3 is TGTGCCAGCAGCGTGGGTGGGGCGTATGAGACCCAGTACTTC. Its translation: CASSVGGAYETQYF.

CDR3 region: CAISGNVGTGSYGYTF. The CDR3 DNA is TGTGCCATCAGTGGGAATGTGGGGACAGGTTCATATGGCTACACCTTC. V usage is TRBV10-3 and J usage is TRBJ1-2; 8 bases line up with TRBD1. Germline V CDR1 and CDR2: ENHRY, SYGVKD. J lost 5 bases, V lost 4 bases, and 12 bases had no gene match. The length of the CDR3 is 16 residues.

Only a few counts were recorded for this clone. The J gene is TRBJ2-7, the V gene TRBV2; 7 nucleotides align to TRBD2. Germline loops: CDR1 SNHLY, CDR2 FYNNEI. The CDR3 is 13 residues long. The V and J ends lost 4 bases and 7 bases, in that order; junction bases with no gene match: 7. CDR3 amino acids: CASSAEREGEQYF. The CDR3 nucleotides are TGTGCCAGCAGTGCCGAGCGGGAAGGTGAGCAGTACTTC.

The chain has TRBV30 and TRBJ2-1, with D uncertain. Germline V lookup: CDR1 GTSNPN, CDR2 SVGIG (reference sequence). V was clipped by 0 bases and J by 0 bases, with 12 bases between them. The length of the CDR3 is 16 residues. CDR3 loop: CAWSVPERLSYNEQFF. In nucleotides, the CDR3 is TGTGCCTGGAGTGTGCCGGAACGACTCTCCTACAATGAGCAGTTCTTC.

The V call is TRBV11-3, the J call TRBJ2-3; the match to TRBD1 covers 8 bases. The J segment lost 4 bases and the V segment lost 6 bases, leaving 9 bases of the junction unmatched. The germline gives CDR1 SGHNT, CDR2 YENEEA. The CDR3 is 15 residues long. The CDR3 spells CASSPGQGEADTQYF. CDR3 sequence (DNA): TGTGCCAGCAGTCCAGGACAGGGTGAGGCAGATACGCAGTATTTT.

This sequence joins TRBV3-1 (or the pseudogene TRBV3-2) and TRBJ1-3; 8 bases fit TRBD1. With V trimmed by 5 bases and J by 0 bases, 9 bases remained unmatched. Germline CDR1 reads LGHDT; CDR2 reads YNNKEL (reference sequence). This CDR3 has 17 amino acids. This CDR3 is CASSKGQGLSSGNTIYF. The CDR3 DNA reads as TGTGCCAGCAGCAAAGGACAGGGTCTAAGCTCTGGAAACACCATATATTTT.

V and J are TRBV4-3 and TRBJ2-7; 10 bases agree with TRBD2. This CDR3 comprises 16 residues. Germline V gene lookup returns CDR1 LGHNA and CDR2 YSLEER. Trimming removed 3 bases from V and 1 base from J; junction bases left unmatched: 6. The CDR3 DNA is TGCGCCAGCAGCCAGATAGCGGGAGGCCTATCCTACGAGCAGTACTTC. Translation: CASSQIAGGLSYEQYF.

This chain connects TRBV28 to TRBJ2-3, with 7 bases lining up with TRBD1. The V gene's germline CDR1 is MDHEN and CDR2 SYDVKM. V shed 8 bases and J 0 bases; nucleotides not matched to a gene: 14. The CDR3 is 17 amino acids. CDR3 in amino acids: CASSRRGPGSSTDTQYF. CDR3 bases: TGTGCCAGCTCCCGAAGGGGGCCGGGTAGTAGCACAGATACGCAGTATTTT.

This sequence joins TRBV7-3 and TRBJ2-3; D may be TRBD2 (6 bases). The germline gives CDR1 SGHTA, CDR2 FQGTGA. There are 17 residues in the CDR3. V gave up 2 bases and J gave up 4 bases, with 19 bases separating them. The CDR3 protein is CASSLSAASGGADTQYF. The CDR3 nucleotides read TGTGCCAGCAGCTTATCGGCGGCTAGTGGAGGGGCAGATACGCAGTATTTT.

CDR3: CASSRQIPGLAGSTDTQYF. CDR3 nucleotides: TGTGCCAGCAGCCGCCAGATCCCAGGGCTAGCGGGTAGCACAGATACGCAGTATTTT. The gene calls are TRBV4-2 and TRBJ2-3; 8 bases agree with TRBD2. The V gene's germline CDR1 is LGHNA and CDR2 YNFKEQ. The CDR3 covers 19 residues. The trim removed 4 bases at V and 0 bases at J, leaving 15 bases unmatched.

A single count supports this clone. CDR3 in DNA: TGTGCCACCAGTGAGCCCGGACAGAGCACAGATACGCAGTATTTT. Its protein is CATSEPGQSTDTQYF. This sequence joins TRBV24-1 and TRBJ2-3; D possibly corresponds to TRBD1 (6 bases). The length of the CDR3 is 15 residues. V lost 4 bases and J lost 0, with 10 bases in between. Germline assignment: CDR1 KGHDR and CDR2 SFDVKD.

The chain combines TRBV7-3 with TRBJ2-5; 8 nucleotides line up with TRBD1. The CDR3 has 14 residues. V shed 6 bases, J shed 5 bases, and the junction held 8 bases outside the gene matches. Germline loops: CDR1 SGHTA, CDR2 FQGTGA. The CDR3 here is CASRQTGDGETQYF. The CDR3 DNA reads as TGTGCCAGCAGGCAGACAGGGGATGGGGAGACCCAGTACTTC.

The rearrangement uses TRBV9 and TRBJ1-1; D is perhaps TRBD1 (5 bases). The CDR3 is 14 amino acids. Trimming took 2 bases from V and 6 from J, leaving 14 bases between them. The germline V gene has CDR1 SGDLS and CDR2 YYNGEE. The CDR3 nucleotides are TGTGCCAGCAGCGTCGAGTCAGGGAGGTCTGAAGCTTTCTTT. Translating it yields CASSVESGRSEAFF.

The rearrangement joins TRBV6-5 to TRBJ1-3; the D is unclear. V was clipped by 6 bases and J by 0 bases, with 9 bases between them. Germline V gene data show CDR1 as MNHEY and CDR2 as SVGAGI. CDR3 length: 14 amino acids. The CDR3 sequence: CASSVDSSGNTIYF. DNA of the CDR3: TGTGCCAGCAGCGTCGATAGCTCTGGAAACACCATATATTTT.

V is TRBV5-1 and J is TRBJ1-2, with D possibly TRBD1 on 5 matching bases. The CDR3 is 16 amino acids. V gave up 0 bases and J gave up 0 bases, with 12 bases separating them. The germline V gene encodes CDR1 SGHRS and CDR2 YFSETQ. The chain's CDR3 is CASSLATTVTNYGYTF. CDR3 DNA sequence: TGCGCCAGCAGCTTGGCCACGACAGTCACTAACTATGGCTACACCTTC.

There are a few counts of this clone. V and J are TRBV12-3 or TRBV12-4 and TRBJ2-1; perhaps TRBD2 as D (6 bases). The V end lost 3 bases, the J end lost 9 bases, and 9 bases lay between the germline ends. This CDR3 comprises 12 residues. CDR3 nucleotide sequence: TGTGCCAGCAGTTTCGGCGGGATTGAGCAGTTCTTC. Translated: CASSFGGIEQFF.

This sequence joins TRBV24-1 and TRBJ1-4, with TRBD1 identical over 11 bases. The CDR3 sequence is 18 residues long. Germline V gene sequence: CDR1 KGHDR, CDR2 SFDVKD. The J segment lost 4 bases and the V segment lost 4 bases, leaving 10 bases of the junction unmatched. CDR3 region: CATSDPRDRGVINEKLFF. The CDR3 DNA is TGTGCCACCAGTGACCCTAGGGACAGGGGGGTGATTAATGAAAAACTGTTTTTT.

V is TRBV18 and J is TRBJ2-5, with a weak D call TRBD1 (6 bases). Germline V gives CDR1 KGHSH, CDR2 LQKENI. The CDR3 spans 13 residues. V gave up 2 bases and J gave up 5 bases, with 9 bases separating them. CDR3 in DNA: TGTGCCAGCTCACCAAATCAGGGGGAGACCCAGTACTTC. Protein sequence: CASSPNQGETQYF.

The chain uses TRBV24-1 and TRBJ2-3; 12 bases line up with TRBD2. CDR1 KGHDR and CDR2 SFDVKD come from the germline V gene. The V gene end was trimmed by 5 bases and the J gene end by 6 bases; junction bases not matched to a gene: 5. This CDR3 comprises 15 residues. The CDR3 spells CATSGLAGEGDTQYF. CDR3 nucleotide sequence: TGTGCCACCAGTGGACTAGCGGGAGAGGGGGATACGCAGTATTTT.

The chain employs TRBV9 and TRBJ1-4, with 7 bases identical to TRBD1. After removal of 4 bases from V and 3 bases from J, the junction contained 12 bases not matched to a gene. CDR1 and CDR2 from the germline V gene are SGDLS and YYNGEE. The CDR3 runs to 17 residues. The CDR3 bases are TGTGCCAGCAGCCCTAGAGGGGGCCAGATGGCTAATGAAAAACTGTTTTTT. Its protein is CASSPRGGQMANEKLFF.